These 5 T cell receptor beta chains came from one sample sequenced in a study of shared clonotypes between healthy human individuals. Measured with immunoSEQ multiplex PCR; TCRdb has only the in-frame clones, and not every one. Of more than 2,000,000 clones listed, more than 90% were seen once; the top ten hold over 0.12%. The sample was naive CD4+ T cells sorted from blood. The subset here: CD45RA+ positively selected. The receptors come from a man between 18 and 35 years old in good health.

This chain uses TRBV10-1 with TRBJ1-1, with TRBD1 identical over 7 bases. J was trimmed by 3 bases and V by 3 bases; bases with no gene match: 7. CDR3 length: 15 residues. Germline V gene data show CDR1 as WNHNN and CDR2 as SYGVQD (reference sequence). CDR3 nucleotide sequence: TGCGCCAGCAGTGAAAAGACAGGGAAATACACTGAAGCTTTCTTT. Protein sequence: CASSEKTGKYTEAFF.

V gene TRBV7-2 combines with J gene TRBJ1-2; D is ambiguous. From germline, CDR1 is SGHTA and CDR2 FQGNSA. This CDR3 comprises 13 residues. Trimming stripped 3 bases from V and 2 bases from J, with 7 bases between. The CDR3 region is CASSFEKNYGYTF. For the CDR3, the DNA is TGTGCCAGCAGCTTTGAGAAAAACTATGGCTACACCTTC.

The chain combines TRBV2 with TRBJ2-5; possibly TRBD1 for D (5 bases). Germline V gene data show CDR1 as SNHLY and CDR2 as FYNNEI. This CDR3 region has 13 residues. Trimming shortened V by 6 bases and J by 2 bases, and 10 bases separated the two germline ends. The CDR3 DNA reads as TGTGCCAGCAGCCAAGGGGAACAAGAGACCCAGTACTTC. Translating gives CASSQGEQETQYF.

The genes are TRBV12-1 and TRBJ2-1; the D segment call TRBD2 is taken from the table without a DNA check. TRBV12-1 is deemed a pseudogene. CDR3 size: 16 residues. CDR3 sequence reads: CASSLGNGSDMDEQFF. CDR3 bases: TGTGCCAGCAGCTTAGGAAACGGGAGTGACATGGATGAGCAGTTCTTC.

The chain is built from TRBV7-9 and TRBJ1-2; maybe TRBD1 (5 bases). Trimming shortened V by 5 bases and J by 8 bases, and 24 bases separated the two germline ends. Per the germline V gene, CDR1 is SEHNR and CDR2 is FQNEAQ (reference sequence). The CDR3 sequence is 16 residues long. CDR3 sequence: CASSPLGQSLLGGYTF. In nucleotides, the CDR3 is TGTGCCAGCAGCCCCCTGGGGCAGAGCCTTTTAGGGGGCTACACCTTC.